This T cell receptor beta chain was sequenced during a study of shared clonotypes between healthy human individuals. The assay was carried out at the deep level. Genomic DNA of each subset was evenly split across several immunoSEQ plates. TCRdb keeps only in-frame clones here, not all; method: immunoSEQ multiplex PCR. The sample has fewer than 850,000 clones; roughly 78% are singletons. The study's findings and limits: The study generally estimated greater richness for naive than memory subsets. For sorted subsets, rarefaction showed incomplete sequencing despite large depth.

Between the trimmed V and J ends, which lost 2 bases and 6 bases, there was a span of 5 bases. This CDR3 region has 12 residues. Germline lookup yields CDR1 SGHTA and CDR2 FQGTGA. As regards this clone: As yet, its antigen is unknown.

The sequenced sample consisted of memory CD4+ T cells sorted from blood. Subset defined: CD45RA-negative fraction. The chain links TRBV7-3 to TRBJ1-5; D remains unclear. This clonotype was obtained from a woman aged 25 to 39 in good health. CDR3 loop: CASSLESQPQHF. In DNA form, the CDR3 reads TGTGCCAGCAGCTTAGAGTCTCAGCCCCAGCATTTT.